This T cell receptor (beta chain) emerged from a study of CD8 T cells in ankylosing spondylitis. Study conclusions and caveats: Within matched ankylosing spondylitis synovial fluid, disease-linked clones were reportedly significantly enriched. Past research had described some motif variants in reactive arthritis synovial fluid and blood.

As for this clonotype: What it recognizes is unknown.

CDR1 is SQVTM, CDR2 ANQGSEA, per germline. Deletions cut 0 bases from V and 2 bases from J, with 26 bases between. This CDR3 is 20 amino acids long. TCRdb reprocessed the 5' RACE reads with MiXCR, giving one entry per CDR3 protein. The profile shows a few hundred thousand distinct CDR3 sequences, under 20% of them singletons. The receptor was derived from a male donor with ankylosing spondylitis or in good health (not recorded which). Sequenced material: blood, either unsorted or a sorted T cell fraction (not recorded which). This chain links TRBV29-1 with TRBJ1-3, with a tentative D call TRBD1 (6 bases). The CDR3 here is CSVEDWGAELSGTPGNTIYF. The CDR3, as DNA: TGCAGCGTTGAAGATTGGGGGGCCGAGCTCTCAGGAACCCCTGGAAACACCATATATTTT.